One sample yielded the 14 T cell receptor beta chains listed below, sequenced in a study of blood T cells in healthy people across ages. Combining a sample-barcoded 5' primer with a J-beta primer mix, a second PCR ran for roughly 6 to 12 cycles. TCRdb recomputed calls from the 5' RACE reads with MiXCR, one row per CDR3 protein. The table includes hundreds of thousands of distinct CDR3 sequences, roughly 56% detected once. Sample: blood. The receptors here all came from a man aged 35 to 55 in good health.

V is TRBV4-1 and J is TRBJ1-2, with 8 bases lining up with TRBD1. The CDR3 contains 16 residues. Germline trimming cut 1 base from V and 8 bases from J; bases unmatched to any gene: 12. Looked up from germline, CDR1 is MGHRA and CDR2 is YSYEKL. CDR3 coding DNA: TGCGCCAGCAGCCAAGCGCCGGGACAGGTTTCGGGCGGCTACACCTTC. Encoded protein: CASSQAPGQVSGGYTF.

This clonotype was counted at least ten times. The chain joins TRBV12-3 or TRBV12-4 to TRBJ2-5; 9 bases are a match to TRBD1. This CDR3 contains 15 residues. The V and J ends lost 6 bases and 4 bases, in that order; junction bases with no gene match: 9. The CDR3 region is CASSSRDRVLETQYF. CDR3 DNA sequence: TGTGCCAGCAGCTCCCGGGACAGGGTGTTAGAGACCCAGTACTTC.

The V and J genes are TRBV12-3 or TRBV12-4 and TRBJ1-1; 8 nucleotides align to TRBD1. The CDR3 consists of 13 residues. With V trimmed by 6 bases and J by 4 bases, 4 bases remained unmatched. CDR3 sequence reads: CASRQGAVTEAFF. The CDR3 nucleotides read TGTGCCAGCAGGCAGGGGGCGGTCACTGAAGCTTTCTTT.

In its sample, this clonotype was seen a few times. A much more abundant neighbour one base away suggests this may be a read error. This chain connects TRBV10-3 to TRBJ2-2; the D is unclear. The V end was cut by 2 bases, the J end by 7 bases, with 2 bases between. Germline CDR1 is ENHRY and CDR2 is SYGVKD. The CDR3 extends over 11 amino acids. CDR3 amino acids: CAISEIGELFF. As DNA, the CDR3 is TGTGCCATCAGTGAGATCGGGGAGCTGTTTTTT.

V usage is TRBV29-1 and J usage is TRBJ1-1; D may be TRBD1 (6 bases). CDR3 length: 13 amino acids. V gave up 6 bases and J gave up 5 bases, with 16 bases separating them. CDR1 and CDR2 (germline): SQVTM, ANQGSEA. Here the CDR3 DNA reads TGCAGCGTCGGGCAGGGGCAACTGACTGAAGCTTTCTTT. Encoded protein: CSVGQGQLTEAFF.

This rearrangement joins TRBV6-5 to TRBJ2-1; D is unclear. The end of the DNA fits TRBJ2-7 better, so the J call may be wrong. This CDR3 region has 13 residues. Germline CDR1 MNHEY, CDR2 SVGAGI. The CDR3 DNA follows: TGTGCCAGCAGTTACGCAGGTTACAATGAGCAGTACTTC. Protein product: CASSYAGYNEQYF.

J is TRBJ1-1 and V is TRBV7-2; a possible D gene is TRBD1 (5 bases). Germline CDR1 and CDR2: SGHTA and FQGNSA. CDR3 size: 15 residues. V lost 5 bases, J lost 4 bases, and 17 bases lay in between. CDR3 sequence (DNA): TGTGCCAGCAGCGCCACTCCCAGGGCGGGCACTGAAGCTTTCTTT. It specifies CASSATPRAGTEAFF.

CDR3 nucleotide sequence: TGCAGTGCTTATGGACAGGGGGCGACTAACTATGGCTACACCTTC. This translates into CSAYGQGATNYGYTF. The genes are TRBV20-1 and TRBJ1-2; 11 positions match TRBD1. The trim removed 5 bases at V and 0 bases at J, leaving 5 bases unmatched. In germline, CDR1 is DFQATT, CDR2 SNEGSKA (reference sequence). The length of the CDR3 is 15 residues.

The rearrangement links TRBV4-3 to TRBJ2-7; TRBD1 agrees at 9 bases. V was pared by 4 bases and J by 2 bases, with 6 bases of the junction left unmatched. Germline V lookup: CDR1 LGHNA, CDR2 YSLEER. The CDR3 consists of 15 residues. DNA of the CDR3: TGCGCCAGCAGCCCCTCGGACAGGGGAACCTACGAGCAGTACTTC. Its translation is CASSPSDRGTYEQYF.

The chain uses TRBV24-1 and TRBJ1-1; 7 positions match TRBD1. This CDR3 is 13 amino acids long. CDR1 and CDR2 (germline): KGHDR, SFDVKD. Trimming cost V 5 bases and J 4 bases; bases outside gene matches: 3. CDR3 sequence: CATSAPGGTEAFF. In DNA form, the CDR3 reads TGTGCCACCAGTGCCCCAGGGGGCACTGAAGCTTTCTTT.

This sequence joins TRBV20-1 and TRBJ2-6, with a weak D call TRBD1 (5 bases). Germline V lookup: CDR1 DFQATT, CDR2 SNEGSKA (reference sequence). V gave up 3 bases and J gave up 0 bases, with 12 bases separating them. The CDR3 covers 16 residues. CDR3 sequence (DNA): TGCAGTGCTAGGCGCCAGGGCAACTCTGGGGCCAACGTCCTGACTTTC. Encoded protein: CSARRQGNSGANVLTF.

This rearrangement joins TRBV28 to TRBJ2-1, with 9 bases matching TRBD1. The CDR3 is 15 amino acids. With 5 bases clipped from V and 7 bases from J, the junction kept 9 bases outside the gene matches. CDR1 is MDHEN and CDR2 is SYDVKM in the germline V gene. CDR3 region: CASSPTGGVENEQFF. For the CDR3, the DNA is TGTGCCAGCAGTCCCACAGGGGGCGTAGAAAATGAGCAGTTCTTC.

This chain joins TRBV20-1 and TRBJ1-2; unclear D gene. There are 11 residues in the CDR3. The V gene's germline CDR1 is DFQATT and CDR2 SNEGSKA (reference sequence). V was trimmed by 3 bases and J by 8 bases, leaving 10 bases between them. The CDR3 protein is CSASPGRGYTF. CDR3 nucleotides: TGCAGTGCTAGTCCGGGGAGGGGCTACACCTTC.

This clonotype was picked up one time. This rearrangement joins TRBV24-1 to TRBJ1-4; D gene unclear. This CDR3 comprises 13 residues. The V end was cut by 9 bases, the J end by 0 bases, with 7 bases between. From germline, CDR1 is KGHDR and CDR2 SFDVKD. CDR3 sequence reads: CATAAATNEKLFF. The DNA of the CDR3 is TGTGCCACCGCCGCGGCAACTAATGAAAAACTGTTTTTT.